The T cell receptor beta chain under discussion was sequenced for a study of chemoradiotherapy in HPV16-positive cancers (dated by TCRdb to the early 2020s). For the study in its entirety: Functional T-cell assays on cells from a couple of HPV16-positive patients defined candidate HPV-specific T-cell clones and common TCR motifs. Whether T-cell immunity against the HPV oncoproteins E6 and E7 changes during chemoradiotherapy and whether survival is affected by this immunity were examined in the study. The candidate HPV-specific TCRs and motifs were subsequently tracked in TCR repertoires obtained from about 79 patients with HPV-related cancers. What the study reported, not specific to this receptor: Expansion of candidate HPV-specific clones and E7-related TCR motifs was observed in the tumor microenvironment during treatment, whereas no such expansion was observed for non-HPV-specific T cells. In HPV16-positive patients, expansion of HPV-responsive T cells during chemoradiotherapy was associated with improved recurrence-free survival. The functional definition of HPV-specific T cells was derived from only a couple of HPV16-positive patients, and the survival association was reported for HPV16-positive patients.

Via the germline V gene, CDR1 is MDHEN and CDR2 SYDVKM. V sheds 2 bases and J sheds 2 bases, leaving 9 bases between their ends. Measured from the cysteine to the phenylalanine, the CDR3 is 14 residues long. Just the 42-base CDR3 DNA is kept, in frame starting at base 1. The library was generated by the immunoSEQ multiplex PCR assay. Sourced from immuneACCESS, this table was stored by TCRdb with only in-frame sequences that have V and J called. A share of the clones is absent; for the studies checked, an unresolved V gene accounts for under half, and the remainder has no known explanation. This sample is represented by roughly 13,000 clones; 69% of them were singletons. Roughly a fifth of the sample belongs to the ten largest clones. Repertoires were sampled repeatedly over the course of chemoradiotherapy, so clonal expansion could be followed in the tumor microenvironment. Notes on this clone: Its cognate antigen has yet to be identified. The input lacks base qualities; no much larger clone sits a single base away.

The chain couples TRBV28 to TRBJ1-1; no D gene is confidently identified. This sample was obtained from a patient who underwent chemoradiotherapy. This TCR derives from a human donor with HPV-associated anogenital cancer. The base sequence is TGTGCCAGCAGTTTAGGGCAGATTAACACTGAAGCTTTCTTT. Translation gives CASSLGQINTEAFF.